Sequencing of this T cell receptor delta chain was carried out in a study of gamma-delta T cells after stem cell transplantation. This CDR3 contains 20 residues. CDR1 and CDR2 from the germline V gene are GEAIGNYY and EKD. There are a few counts of this clone. A read error is possible here, since a much larger clone lies one base away. TCRdb re-identified clones in the RT-PCR reads via CATT. The sample holds 1,700 or so delta-chain clones; about 0.35% are singletons and the top ten take about 18%. The TCR originated in a human donor. It is not recorded whose cells these are; they may come from a transplant donor. Sequencing was performed on gamma-delta T cells. V usage is TRDV2 and J usage is TRDJ3, with TRDD3 matching over 7 bases. The CDR3 loop is CACDTGDLGVASWDTRQTFF. The CDR3 coding sequence is TGTGCCTGTGACACGGGGGATCTGGGGGTCGCATCCTGGGACACCCGACAGACGTTTTTC.